The clone carrying this T cell receptor (beta chain) occurred a few times. Its target is not known. Researchers reported that TCR beta cDNA libraries carried unique molecular identifiers. Using its own MiXCR run on the PCR reads, TCRdb lists one record per CDR3 protein. The data show 380,000 or so distinct CDR3 sequences, less than 35% seen once. The germline CDR1 and CDR2 sequences are SEHNR and FQNEAQ (reference sequence). Trimming took 4 bases from V and 0 from J, leaving 22 bases between them. The CDR3 sequence is 19 residues long. The data were obtained in a study of post-analysis software for immune sequencing data. Overall study findings and caveats: Elevated frequency relative to controls characterized roughly five TRBV segments in patients, TRBV5-6, TRBV5-1 and TRBV20-1 among them.

The rearrangement uses TRBV7-9 and TRBJ1-5; possibly TRBD1 for D (5 bases). This clonotype was sampled from a girl aged 10 to 17 with multiple sclerosis. Material for sequencing was blood. In DNA form, the CDR3 reads TGTGCCAGCAGCTCCGAGACAGTCTCCGGAGCTTATAGCAATCAGCCCCAGCATTTT. It yields the protein CASSSETVSGAYSNQPQHF.